Below are 9 T cell receptor beta chains sequenced from a single sample in a study of shared clonotypes between healthy human individuals. Sequenced by immunoSEQ multiplex PCR; TCRdb stores in-frame clones only, minus some. The sample contains 2 million to 2.5 million clones, more than 85% of which appear only once. The specimen was naive CD4+ T cells from PBMCs. Sample subset: CD45RA+ positively selected. These receptors all come from a man younger than 30 in good health. Some clones in this sample may be carry-over from other donors' samples.

The chain employs TRBV5-1 and TRBJ2-2; the D gene is possibly TRBD1 (6 bases). This CDR3 comprises 15 residues. Germline-derived CDR1 and CDR2 are SGHRS and YFSETQ. V lost 3 bases and J lost 1, with 10 bases in between. CDR3 coding DNA: TGCGCCAGCAGCTCATCGGACAGGAACACCGGGGAGCTGTTTTTT. This sequence encodes CASSSSDRNTGELFF.

The rearrangement joins TRBV2 to TRBJ2-7; D is uncertain. The V gene lost 6 bases and the J gene lost 6 bases, with 6 bases spanning the gap. Looked up from germline, CDR1 is SNHLY and CDR2 is FYNNEI. This CDR3 is built from 10 residues. The CDR3, as DNA: TGTGCCAGCAGGGTATCCGAGCAGTACTTC. As protein: CASRVSEQYF.

A few counts support this clone. The genes are TRBV2 and TRBJ1-1; TRBD1 matches at 8 bases. Germline V lookup: CDR1 SNHLY, CDR2 FYNNEI. This CDR3 comprises 12 residues. J gave up 4 bases and V 7 bases, and 2 bases lay outside the gene matches. This chain's CDR3 is CASTDRVTEAFF. The CDR3 DNA reads TGTGCCAGCACGGACAGGGTCACTGAAGCTTTCTTT.

This chain connects TRBV6-1 to TRBJ2-3; D gene unclear. From germline, CDR1 is MNHNS and CDR2 SASEGT. There are 15 residues in the CDR3. V was pared by 7 bases and J by 3 bases, with 17 bases between. The CDR3 DNA follows: TGTGCCAGCACCGAGGTGTTAGGAAGTACAGATACGCAGTATTTT. Translated, it gives CASTEVLGSTDTQYF.

The rearrangement uses TRBV7-6 and TRBJ2-7; 9 nucleotides line up with TRBD1. Germline assignment: CDR1 SGHVS and CDR2 FNYEAQ. The CDR3 consists of 15 residues. Trimming took 3 bases from V and 3 from J; bases not matched to a gene: 6. The CDR3 sequence is CASSFRTGANYEQYF. The CDR3 nucleotides read TGTGCCAGCAGCTTTAGGACAGGGGCGAACTACGAGCAGTACTTC.

The chain joins TRBV28 to TRBJ1-1; D ambiguous. Deletions cut 6 bases from V and 4 bases from J, with 12 bases between. Germline loops: CDR1 MDHEN, CDR2 SYDVKM. The CDR3 extends over 13 amino acids. In DNA, the CDR3 is TGTGCCAGCAGCCCGTCCCGGACCACTGAAGCTTTCTTT. Translating it yields CASSPSRTTEAFF.

This chain links TRBV10-1 with TRBJ2-2; no reliable D call. CDR3 length: 17 residues. The V and J ends lost 3 bases and 3 bases respectively, with 17 bases between them. Germline CDR1 is WNHNN and CDR2 is SYGVQD (reference sequence). CDR3 amino acids: CASSEFWIHGDTGELFF. The CDR3 DNA sequence: TGCGCCAGCAGTGAATTTTGGATACATGGGGACACCGGGGAGCTGTTTTTT.

The CDR3 bases are TGTGCCAGTCGAACTGGGGCCAACGTCCTGACTTTC. Its translation: CASRTGANVLTF. V is TRBV6-6 and J is TRBJ2-6; D gene unclear. Germline CDR1 MNHNY, CDR2 SVGAGI (reference sequence). The CDR3 loop spans 12 amino acids. V lost 9 bases to trimming and J lost 2 bases, with 5 bases between them.

This clone was counted only a few times. The rearrangement links TRBV6-6 to TRBJ1-3; D gene ambiguous. Germline V gene data show CDR1 as MNHNY and CDR2 as SVGAGI (reference sequence). Trimming pared 5 bases from V and 0 bases from J, leaving 2 bases between. This CDR3 has 12 residues. CDR3 amino acids: CASSPSGNTIYF. Here the CDR3 DNA reads TGTGCCAGCAGTCCCTCTGGAAACACCATATATTTT.